The 12 T cell receptor beta chains below were found in one sample sequenced in a study of T cell responses to AZD1222 COVID-19 vaccine. Profiled with immunoSEQ multiplex PCR; TCRdb holds only in-frame clones, not every one. The table has 180,000 or so clones, about 95% seen once. This material consisted of peripheral blood, taken on day 0 of AZD1222 vaccination. Receptors were obtained from an adult in good health.

The rearrangement joins TRBV5-1 to TRBJ1-2, with D possibly being TRBD1 (5 bases). The CDR3 is made up of 14 amino acids. Germline V gene data show CDR1 as SGHRS and CDR2 as YFSETQ. With 0 bases removed from V and 4 bases from J, the gap between germline ends came to 10 bases. The DNA for the CDR3 is TGCGCCAGCAGCTTGGAGGGGACCTCCTATGGCTACACCTTC. Its protein is CASSLEGTSYGYTF.

J is TRBJ1-2 and V is TRBV19, with unresolved D. The V gene's germline CDR1 is LNHDA and CDR2 SQIVND (reference sequence). The V gene lost 0 bases and the J gene lost 4 bases, with 12 bases spanning the gap. The CDR3 loop spans 15 amino acids. CDR3: CASSIEDGRTYGYTF. The CDR3 DNA reads TGTGCCAGTAGTATAGAGGATGGGAGGACCTATGGCTACACCTTC.

The rearrangement links TRBV5-1 to TRBJ1-2, with TRBD1 matching over 7 bases. Per germline, CDR1 SGHRS and CDR2 YFSETQ. This CDR3 spans 14 amino acids. V was clipped by 5 bases and J by 4 bases; unmatched bases: 8. CDR3 amino acids: CASRSSPGGYGYTF. CDR3 in DNA: TGCGCCAGCAGAAGCTCCCCAGGGGGCTATGGCTACACCTTC.

This chain connects TRBV5-1 to TRBJ2-3; tentatively, D is TRBD2 (6 bases). This CDR3 spans 15 amino acids. The V end was cut by 4 bases, the J end by 1 base, with 13 bases between. Germline CDR1 is SGHRS and CDR2 is YFSETQ. In DNA, the CDR3 is TGCGCCAGCAGCCCGGGGCGGGGCGGCACAGATACGCAGTATTTT. It yields the protein CASSPGRGGTDTQYF.

The chain uses TRBV7-3 and TRBJ1-3; a possible D gene is TRBD1 (5 bases). CDR1 and CDR2 (germline): SGHTA, FQGTGA. The CDR3 contains 14 residues. Trimming cost V 2 bases and J 3 bases, with 8 bases left between them. CDR3 coding DNA: TGTGCCAGCAGCTTAGCAGGGAGTGGAAACACCATATATTTT. Translated, it gives CASSLAGSGNTIYF.

V is TRBV7-9 and J is TRBJ1-1; D possibly corresponds to TRBD1 (6 bases). V was clipped by 5 bases and J by 8 bases, with 12 bases between them. The CDR3 has 12 amino acids. Germline CDR1 reads SEHNR; CDR2 reads FQNEAQ (reference sequence). The CDR3 reads CASSRVGAEAFF. The DNA of the CDR3 is TGTGCCAGCAGCCGGGTGGGGGCGGAAGCTTTCTTT.

The genes are TRBV7-9 and TRBJ1-2; no clear D gene. The V gene lost 5 bases and the J gene lost 6 bases, with 10 bases spanning the gap. The length of the CDR3 is 12 residues. Per the germline V gene, CDR1 is SEHNR and CDR2 is FQNEAQ (reference sequence). The DNA of the CDR3 is TGTGCCAGCAGCCTCGACGGGAATGGCTACACCTTC. Its protein product is CASSLDGNGYTF.

This sequence joins TRBV6-5 and TRBJ1-1; no clear D. CDR3 length: 13 residues. In germline, CDR1 is MNHEY, CDR2 SVGAGI. V dropped 7 bases and J dropped 5 bases, with 14 bases sitting between them. CDR3 DNA sequence: TGTGCCAGCAAATGGACCTTGGGGACTGAAGCTTTCTTT. Its protein is CASKWTLGTEAFF.

This rearrangement joins TRBV5-1 to TRBJ1-5, with D unclear. Germline values: CDR1 SGHRS, CDR2 YFSETQ. The CDR3 is 13 amino acids. V lost 2 bases and J lost 6, with 9 bases in between. CDR3 protein: CASSLTVGQPQHF. In DNA form, the CDR3 reads TGCGCCAGCAGCTTAACGGTGGGTCAGCCCCAGCATTTT.

The sample holds a few counts of this clone. The J gene is TRBJ1-2, the V gene TRBV12-3 or TRBV12-4; 7 bases map to TRBD1. The CDR3 contains 13 residues. The V and J ends lost 6 bases and 8 bases, in that order; junction bases with no gene match: 9. CDR3 nucleotide sequence: TGTGCCAGCAGGGCTACAGGGGTACAAGGCTACACCTTC. This codes for CASRATGVQGYTF.

This clone was counted a single time. This chain links TRBV3-1 (or the pseudogene TRBV3-2) with TRBJ1-1; D ambiguous. The CDR3 contains 13 residues. The germline V and J ends were trimmed by 9 bases and 0 bases, with 11 bases remaining between them. Germline V gene data show CDR1 as LGHDT and CDR2 as YNNKEL (reference sequence). CDR3 nucleotide sequence: TGTGCCAGTGCGGCCGGACTGAACACTGAAGCTTTCTTT. It translates to CASAAGLNTEAFF.

V and J are TRBV2 and TRBJ1-5; TRBD1 is a possible D gene (6 bases). Germline-derived CDR1 and CDR2 are SNHLY and FYNNEI. The V and J ends lost 4 bases and 2 bases respectively, with 21 bases between them. This CDR3 region has 18 residues. CDR3 DNA sequence: TGTGCCAGCAGTGTTGAATGGGCAGGGGATTTCGGCAATCAGCCCCAGCATTTT. It codes for CASSVEWAGDFGNQPQHF.